Here is one T cell receptor beta chain with its context. Trimming removed 0 bases from V and 2 bases from J, with 7 bases in between. CDR3 length equals 14 residues. Germline V CDR1 and CDR2: LNHNV, YYDKDF (reference sequence). The entry originates in a study of OX40 agonist ivuxolimab in advanced cancers. Using immunoSEQ multiplex PCR, the repertoire was profiled, and TCRdb retains in-frame clones only, with some absent. The table shows tens of thousands of clones, with more than 70% occurring only once. With baseline, cycle 4 day 1, and cycle 7 day 1 as timepoints, blood was sampled. Sequenced material: CD4+ or CD8+ T cells sorted from blood, taken in a trial of the OX40 agonist ivuxolimab. The receptor comes from an adult with an advanced solid tumor such as melanoma, head and neck, liver or kidney cancer. V usage is TRBV15 and J usage is TRBJ1-1; D not resolved. The CDR3 sequence: CATSREARNTEAFF. Written as DNA, the CDR3 is TGTGCCACCAGCAGAGAGGCCAGAAACACTGAAGCTTTCTTT. Drawing the rest from reference TRBV15 and TRBJ1-1, the complete variable domain is DAMVIQNPRYQVTQFGKPVTLSCSQTLNHNVMYWYQQKSSQAPKLLFHYYDKDFNNEADTPDNFQSRRPNTSFCFLDIRSPGLGDTAMYLCATSREARNTEAFFGQGTRLTVV.